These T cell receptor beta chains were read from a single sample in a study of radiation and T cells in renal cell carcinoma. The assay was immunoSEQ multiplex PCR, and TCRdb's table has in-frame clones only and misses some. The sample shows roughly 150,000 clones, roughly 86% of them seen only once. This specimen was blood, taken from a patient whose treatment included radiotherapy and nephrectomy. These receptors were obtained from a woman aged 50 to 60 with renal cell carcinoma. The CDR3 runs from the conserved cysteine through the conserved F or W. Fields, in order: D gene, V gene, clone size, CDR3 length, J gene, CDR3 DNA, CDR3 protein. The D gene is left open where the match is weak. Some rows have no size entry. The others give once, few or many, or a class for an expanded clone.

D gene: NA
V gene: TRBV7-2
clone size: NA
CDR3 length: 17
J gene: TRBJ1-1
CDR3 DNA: TGTGCCAGCAGCTTACCCCCCCATTGGACGGGGAGGGCTGAAGCTTTCTTT
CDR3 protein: CASSLPPHWTGRAEAFF

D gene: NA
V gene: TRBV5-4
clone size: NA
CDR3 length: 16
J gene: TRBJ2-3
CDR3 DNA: TGTGCCAGCAGCCGCGACACAGGGCGTTCTACAGATACGCAGTATTTT
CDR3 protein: CASSRDTGRSTDTQYF

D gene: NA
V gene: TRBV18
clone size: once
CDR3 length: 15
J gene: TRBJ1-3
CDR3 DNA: TGTGCCAGCTCACCACAGGACAGCTCTGGAAACACCATATATTTT
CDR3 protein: CASSPQDSSGNTIYF

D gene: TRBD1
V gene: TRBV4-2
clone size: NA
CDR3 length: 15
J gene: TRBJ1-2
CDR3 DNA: TGTGCCAGCAGCCAAGTTGGGGACAGGGACTATGGCTACACCTTC
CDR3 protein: CASSQVGDRDYGYTF

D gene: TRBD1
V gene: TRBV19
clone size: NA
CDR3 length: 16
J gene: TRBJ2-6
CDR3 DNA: TGTGCCAGTAGGGGACAGGGGGCTCCCGGGGCCAACGTCCTGACTTTC
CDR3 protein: CASRGQGAPGANVLTF

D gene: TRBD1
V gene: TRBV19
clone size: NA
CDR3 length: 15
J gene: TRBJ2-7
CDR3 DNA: TGTGCCAGTAGTTTTACCGGGACAGGGCTATACGAGCAGTACTTC
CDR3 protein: CASSFTGTGLYEQYF

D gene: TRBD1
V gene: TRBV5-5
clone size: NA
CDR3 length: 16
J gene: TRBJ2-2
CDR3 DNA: TGTGCCACCGCGGTGCTGGACAGGGTTAACACCGGGGAGCTGTTTTTT
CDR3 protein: CATAVLDRVNTGELFF

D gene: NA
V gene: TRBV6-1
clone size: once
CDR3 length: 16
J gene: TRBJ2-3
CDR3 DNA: TGTGCCAGCAGTGAAGAAAGGGGCACACAAATAGATACGCAGTATTTT
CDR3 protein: CASSEERGTQIDTQYF

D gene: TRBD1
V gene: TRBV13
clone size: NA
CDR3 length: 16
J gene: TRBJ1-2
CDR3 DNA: TGTGCCAGCAGCTTAGGGCCGGGACAGGTCTACTATGGCTACACCTTC
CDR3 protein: CASSLGPGQVYYGYTF

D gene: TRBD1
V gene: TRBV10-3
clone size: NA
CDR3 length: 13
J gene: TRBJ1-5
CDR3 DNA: TGTGCCATCAGTGGTTTACAGGGGGACCCCCAGCATTTT
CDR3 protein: CAISGLQGDPQHF

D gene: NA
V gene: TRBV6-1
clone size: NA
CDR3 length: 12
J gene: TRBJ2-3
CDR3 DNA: TGTGCCAGCATCCTCGGAACAGATACGCAGTATTTT
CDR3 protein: CASILGTDTQYF

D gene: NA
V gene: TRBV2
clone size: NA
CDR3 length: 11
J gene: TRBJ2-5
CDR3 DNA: TGTGCCAGCACCCCACAAGAGACCCAGTACTTC
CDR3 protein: CASTPQETQYF

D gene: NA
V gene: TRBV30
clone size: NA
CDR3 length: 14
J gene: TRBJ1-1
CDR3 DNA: TGTGCCTGGAGTTACTTGGACCGGGGAACCCAAGCTTTCTTT
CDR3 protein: CAWSYLDRGTQAFF

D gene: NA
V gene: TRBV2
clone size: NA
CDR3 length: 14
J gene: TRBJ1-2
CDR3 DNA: TGTGCCAGCAGTGAACAGGGGAGGAACTATGGCTACACCTTC
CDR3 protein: CASSEQGRNYGYTF

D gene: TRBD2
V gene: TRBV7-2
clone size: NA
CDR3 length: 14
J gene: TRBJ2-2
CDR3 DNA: TGTGCCAGCAGCCCGGGGGGGAACACCGGGGAGCTGTTTTTT
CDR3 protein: CASSPGGNTGELFF

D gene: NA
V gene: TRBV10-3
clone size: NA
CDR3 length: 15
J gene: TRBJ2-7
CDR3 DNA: TGTGCCATCAGCGAAGGACTGAGCCCGGCATACGAGCAGTACTTC
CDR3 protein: CAISEGLSPAYEQYF

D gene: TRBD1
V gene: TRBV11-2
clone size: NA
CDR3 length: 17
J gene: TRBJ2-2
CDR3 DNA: TGTGCCAGCAGCATGGTACCTAGGGGGCCTTACACCGGGGAGCTGTTTTTT
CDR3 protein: CASSMVPRGPYTGELFF

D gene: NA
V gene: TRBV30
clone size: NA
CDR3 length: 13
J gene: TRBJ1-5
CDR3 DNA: TGTGCCTGGAGCTTTGAGGGTCATCAGCCCCAGCATTTT
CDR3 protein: CAWSFEGHQPQHF

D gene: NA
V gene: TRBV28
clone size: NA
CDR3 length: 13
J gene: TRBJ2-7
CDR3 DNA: TGTGCCAGCGAGGGCGCGAGCTCCTACGAGCAGTACTTC
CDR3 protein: CASEGASSYEQYF

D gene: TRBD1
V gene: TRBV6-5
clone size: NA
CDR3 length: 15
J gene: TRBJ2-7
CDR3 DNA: TGTGCCAGCAGTTACTCCCTCGGACAGGCCTACGAGCAGTACTTC
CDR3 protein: CASSYSLGQAYEQYF

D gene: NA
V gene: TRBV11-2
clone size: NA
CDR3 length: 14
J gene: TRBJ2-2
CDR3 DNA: TGTGCCAGCAGCTTAGAGGGAATAACCGGGGAGCTGTTTTTT
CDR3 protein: CASSLEGITGELFF

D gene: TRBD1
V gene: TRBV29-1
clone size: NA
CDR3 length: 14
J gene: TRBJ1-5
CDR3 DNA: TGCAGCGTTGGAGGGGGCGGCTGGGATCAGCCCCAGCATTTT
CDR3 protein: CSVGGGGWDQPQHF

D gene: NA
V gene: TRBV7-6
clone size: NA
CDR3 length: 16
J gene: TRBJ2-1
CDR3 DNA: TGTGCCAGCAGCCCCCGGGTCCTCGTGGGGCGGAATGAGCAGTTCTTC
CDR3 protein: CASSPRVLVGRNEQFF

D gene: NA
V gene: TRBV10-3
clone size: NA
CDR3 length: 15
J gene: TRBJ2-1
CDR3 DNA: TGTGCCATCAGTGAGTCAGGGCCCGACTACAATGAGCAGTTCTTC
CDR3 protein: CAISESGPDYNEQFF

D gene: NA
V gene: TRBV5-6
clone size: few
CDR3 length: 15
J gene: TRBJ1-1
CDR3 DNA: TGTGCCAGCAGCTTCCAAGGGCGGAGGAACACTGAAGCTTTCTTT
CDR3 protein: CASSFQGRRNTEAFF

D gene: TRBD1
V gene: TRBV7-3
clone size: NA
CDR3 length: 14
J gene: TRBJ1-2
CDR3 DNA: TGTGCCAGCAGCCTCGACAGGGAATATCGTGGCTACACCTTC
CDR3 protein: CASSLDREYRGYTF

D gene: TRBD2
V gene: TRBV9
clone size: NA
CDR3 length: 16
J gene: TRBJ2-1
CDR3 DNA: TGTGCCAGCAGCGTAGAGGGACTAGCCTCCTACAATGAGCAGTTCTTC
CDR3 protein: CASSVEGLASYNEQFF

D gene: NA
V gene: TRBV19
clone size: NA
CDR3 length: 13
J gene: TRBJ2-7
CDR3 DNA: TGTGCCTCAAAAGACAGCACCTCCTACGAGCAGTACTTC
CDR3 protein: CASKDSTSYEQYF

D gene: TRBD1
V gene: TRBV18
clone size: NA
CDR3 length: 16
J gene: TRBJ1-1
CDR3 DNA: TGTGCCAGCTCAGGGACAGGGGGCATATTGAACACTGAAGCTTTCTTT
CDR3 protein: CASSGTGGILNTEAFF

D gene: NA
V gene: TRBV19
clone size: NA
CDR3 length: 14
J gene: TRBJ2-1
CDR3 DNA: TGTGCCAGTAGTATCGGCGGAGGCTACAATGAGCAGTTCTTC
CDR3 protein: CASSIGGGYNEQFF